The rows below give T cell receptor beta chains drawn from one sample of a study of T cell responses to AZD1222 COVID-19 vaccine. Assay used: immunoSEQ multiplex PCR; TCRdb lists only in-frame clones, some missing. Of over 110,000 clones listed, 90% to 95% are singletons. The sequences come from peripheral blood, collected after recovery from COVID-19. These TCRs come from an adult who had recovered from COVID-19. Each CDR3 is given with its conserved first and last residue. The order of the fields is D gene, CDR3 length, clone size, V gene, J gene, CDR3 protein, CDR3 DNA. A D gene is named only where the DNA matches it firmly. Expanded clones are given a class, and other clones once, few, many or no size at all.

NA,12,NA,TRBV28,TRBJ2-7,CASSFEGRGQYF,TGTGCCAGCAGTTTTGAGGGGCGAGGGCAGTACTTC
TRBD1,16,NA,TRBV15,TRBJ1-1,CATSRGGQGRNTEAFF,TGTGCCACCAGCAGGGGAGGACAGGGACGCAACACTGAAGCTTTCTTT
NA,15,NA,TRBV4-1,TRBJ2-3,CASSQVGGRTDTQYF,TGCGCCAGCAGCCAAGTCGGGGGGCGTACAGATACGCAGTATTTT
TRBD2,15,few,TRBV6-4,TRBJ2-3,CASSAVAGAADTQYF,TGTGCCAGCAGTGCAGTAGCGGGAGCAGCAGATACGCAGTATTTT
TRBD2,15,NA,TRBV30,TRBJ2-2,CAWSVAGLGTGELFF,TGTGCCTGGAGTGTAGCGGGGTTGGGCACCGGGGAGCTGTTTTTT
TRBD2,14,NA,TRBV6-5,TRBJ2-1,CASSQLAGDNEQFF,TGTGCCAGCAGTCAACTAGCGGGGGACAATGAGCAGTTCTTC
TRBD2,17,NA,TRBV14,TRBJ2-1,CASSPRLAGGSYNEQFF,TGTGCCAGCAGCCCCCGTTTAGCGGGGGGGTCCTACAATGAGCAGTTCTTC
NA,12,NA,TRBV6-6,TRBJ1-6,CASHRAGSPLHF,TGTGCCAGTCACAGGGCCGGGTCACCCCTCCACTTT
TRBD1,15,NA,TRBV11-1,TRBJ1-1,CASSLSSRQGTEAFF,TGTGCCAGCAGCTTGTCCTCCCGACAGGGGACTGAAGCTTTCTTT
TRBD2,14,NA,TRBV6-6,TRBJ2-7,CASSLRGLGFEQYF,TGTGCCAGCAGTTTAAGGGGACTAGGTTTCGAGCAGTACTTC
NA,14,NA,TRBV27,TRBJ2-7,CASSLGSGSHEQYF,TGTGCCAGCAGTTTAGGGTCGGGGAGCCACGAGCAGTACTTC
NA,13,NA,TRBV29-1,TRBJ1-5,CSVADTAYQPQHF,TGCAGCGTCGCGGACACCGCCTATCAGCCCCAGCATTTT
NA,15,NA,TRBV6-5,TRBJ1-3,CASWVGKAPGNTIYF,TGTGCCAGCTGGGTTGGCAAGGCCCCTGGAAACACCATATATTTT
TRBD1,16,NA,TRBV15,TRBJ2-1,CATSRGWTGAYNEQFF,TGTGCCACCAGCAGAGGGTGGACAGGGGCTTACAATGAGCAGTTCTTC
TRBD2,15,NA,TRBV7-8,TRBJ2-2,CASSLIAGGPGELFF,TGTGCCAGCAGCTTAATAGCGGGAGGTCCCGGGGAGCTGTTTTTT
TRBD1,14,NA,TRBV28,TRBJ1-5,CASTLPGQGIPQHF,TGTGCCAGCACTTTACCGGGACAGGGGATCCCCCAGCATTTT
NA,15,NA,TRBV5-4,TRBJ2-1,CASSLGRQGRDEQFF,TGTGCCAGCAGCTTGGGGCGACAGGGGAGGGATGAGCAGTTCTTC
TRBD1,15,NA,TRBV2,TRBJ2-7,CASSITGGVPDEQYF,TGTGCCAGCAGTATTACAGGGGGCGTTCCGGACGAGCAGTACTTC
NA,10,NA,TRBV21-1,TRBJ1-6,CASSKGNVHF,TGTGCCAGCAGCAAAGGTAACGTCCACTTT
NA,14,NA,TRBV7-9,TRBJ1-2,CASRTETGFEGYTF,TGTGCCAGCAGGACTGAGACAGGATTTGAGGGCTACACCTTC
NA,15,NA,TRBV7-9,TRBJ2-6,CASSPSLGGANVLTF,TGTGCCAGCAGCCCCAGCTTAGGTGGGGCCAACGTCCTGACTTTC
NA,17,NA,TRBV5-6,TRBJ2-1,CASSLRGGTSSYNEQFF,TGTGCCAGCAGCTTGCGAGGGGGGACCAGCTCCTACAATGAGCAGTTCTTC
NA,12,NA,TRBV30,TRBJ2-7,CAWSKGLGEQYF,TGTGCCTGGAGTAAGGGGCTAGGGGAGCAGTACTTC
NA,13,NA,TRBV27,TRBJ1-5,CASPQVHNQPQHF,TGTGCCAGCCCACAGGTACACAATCAGCCCCAGCATTTT
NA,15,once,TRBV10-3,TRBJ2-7,CAISDPPGSNYEQYF,TGTGCCATCAGTGATCCTCCCGGGAGTAACTACGAGCAGTACTTC
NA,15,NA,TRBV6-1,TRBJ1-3,CASSEGRHSGNTIYF,TGTGCCAGCAGTGAGGGCCGCCACTCTGGAAACACCATATATTTT
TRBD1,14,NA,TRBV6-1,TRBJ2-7,CASSEGTGTYEQYF,TGTGCCAGCAGTGAAGGGACAGGGACCTACGAGCAGTACTTC
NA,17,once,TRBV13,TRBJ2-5,CASSLLRRRDPQETQYF,TGTGCCAGCAGCCTATTGAGACGTAGGGACCCCCAAGAGACCCAGTACTTC
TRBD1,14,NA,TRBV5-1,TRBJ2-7,CASSLEAGGFEQYF,TGCGCCAGCAGCTTGGAGGCAGGGGGCTTCGAGCAGTACTTC
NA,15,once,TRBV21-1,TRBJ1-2,CASGLGQGVSYGYTF,TGTGCCAGCGGTCTGGGTCAGGGGGTTTCCTATGGCTACACCTTC
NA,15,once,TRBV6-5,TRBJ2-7,CASSNPGLPPYEQYF,TGTGCCAGCAGTAACCCGGGACTCCCGCCCTACGAGCAGTACTTC
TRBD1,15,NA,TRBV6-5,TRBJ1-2,CATLSGTGDVFGYTF,TGTGCCACGCTTTCCGGGACAGGAGATGTTTTTGGCTACACCTTC
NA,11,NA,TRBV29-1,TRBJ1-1,CSVEVNTEAFF,TGCAGCGTTGAAGTAAACACTGAAGCTTTCTTT
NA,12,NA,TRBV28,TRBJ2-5,CASSFASRTQYF,TGTGCCAGCAGTTTCGCCAGCAGGACCCAGTACTTC
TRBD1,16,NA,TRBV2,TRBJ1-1,CASSERRQGMGTEAFF,TGTGCCAGCAGTGAAAGAAGACAGGGGATGGGCACTGAAGCTTTCTTT
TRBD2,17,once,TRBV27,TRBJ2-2,CASSYIGLAGGNGELFF,TGTGCCAGCAGTTATATAGGGCTAGCGGGAGGGAATGGGGAGCTGTTTTTT
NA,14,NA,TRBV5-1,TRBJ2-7,CASSSLTPGDEQYF,TGCGCCAGCAGCTCGTTGACCCCAGGGGACGAGCAGTACTTC
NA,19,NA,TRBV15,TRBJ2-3,CATSRDWGTWTVGADTQYF,TGTGCCACCAGCAGAGATTGGGGTACTTGGACTGTAGGAGCAGATACGCAGTATTTT
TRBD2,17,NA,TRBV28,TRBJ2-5,CASSSGTSGRWGETQYF,TGTGCCAGCAGTTCCGGGACTAGCGGGAGGTGGGGGGAGACCCAGTACTTC
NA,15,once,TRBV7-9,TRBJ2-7,CASSFGPDSSYEQYF,TGTGCCAGCAGCTTTGGGCCAGACAGCTCCTACGAGCAGTACTTC
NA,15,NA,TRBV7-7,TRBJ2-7,CASSFGTGVEYEQYF,TGTGCTAGCAGCTTTGGAACGGGGGTCGAGTACGAGCAGTACTTC
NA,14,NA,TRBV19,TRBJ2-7,CASSLEGQDYEQYF,TGTGCCAGTAGCCTCGAAGGACAAGACTACGAGCAGTACTTC
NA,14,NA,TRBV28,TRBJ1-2,CASSSSGVRVGYTF,TGTGCCAGCAGTAGTTCGGGGGTTCGAGTGGGCTACACCTTC
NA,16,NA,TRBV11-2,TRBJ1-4,CASSRTGRRTNEKLFF,TGTGCCAGCAGTCGAACAGGGAGGAGAACTAATGAAAAACTGTTTTTT